This is a list of T cell receptor beta chains from one sample in a study of T cells in Graves' hyperthyroidism and ophthalmopathy. Via MiXCR, TCRdb re-called the multiplex PCR reads, giving one row per CDR3 protein. This table holds about 590,000 distinct CDR3 sequences, 15% to 18% found once. Sequenced: blood. These TCRs come from a woman aged 30 to 39 with Graves' hyperthyroidism. CDR3s include the opening cysteine and the closing phenylalanine or tryptophan. Each record gives: D gene, clone size, J gene, V gene, CDR3 DNA, CDR3 protein. D genes are given only for firm matches. Clone size is given for some rows only: seen once, a few or many times, or a class if the clone is expanded.

D: TRBD2; size: .; J: TRBJ2-1; V: TRBV6-1; DNA: TGTGCCAGCAGGGGACTAGCGGGAGGAGGGAGCTCCTACAATGAGCAGTTCTTC; CDR3: CASRGLAGGGSSYNEQFF
D: .; size: many; J: TRBJ1-1; V: TRBV5-1; DNA: TGCGCCAGCAGCTTGAGAGAGAACACTGAAGCTTTCTTT; CDR3: CASSLRENTEAFF
D: TRBD1; size: .; J: TRBJ2-3; V: TRBV7-9; DNA: TGTGCCAGCAGCTTATCCGACAGGGGGCGGGTGGATACGCAGTATTTT; CDR3: CASSLSDRGRVDTQYF
D: TRBD1; size: many; J: TRBJ2-5; V: TRBV2; DNA: TGTGCCAGCAGGGCCCTTGACAGGGGCCAGACCCAGTACTTC; CDR3: CASRALDRGQTQYF
D: .; size: few; J: TRBJ1-6; V: TRBV20-1; DNA: TGCAGTGCTCCGACAACCGGCTTCTCACCCCTCCACTTT; CDR3: CSAPTTGFSPLHF
D: .; size: .; J: TRBJ1-1; V: TRBV5-6; DNA: TGTGCTAGCAGCCAGTGGGTGGAGAGCACTGAAGCTTTCTTT; CDR3: CASSQWVESTEAFF
D: TRBD1; size: many; J: TRBJ2-7; V: TRBV7-2; DNA: TGTGCCAGCAGCCCCAGTTCTGGGACAGGCTACGAGCAGTACTTC; CDR3: CASSPSSGTGYEQYF
D: .; size: many; J: TRBJ1-6; V: TRBV30; DNA: TGTGCCTGGAGTCAGTATAATTCACCCCTCCACTTT; CDR3: CAWSQYNSPLHF
D: .; size: many; J: TRBJ2-7; V: TRBV2; DNA: TGTGCCAGCAATGGGCCCTCCTACGAGCAGTACTTC; CDR3: CASNGPSYEQYF
D: TRBD2; size: .; J: TRBJ2-2; V: TRBV19; DNA: TGTGCCAGTAGTACTCTCCGCAGAGCTAGCGGTTCGAACACCGGGGAGCTGTTTTTT; CDR3: CASSTLRRASGSNTGELFF
D: TRBD1; size: .; J: TRBJ2-5; V: TRBV28; DNA: TGTGCCAGCACCAACTCAGGGGGCCAGTGCTTC; CDR3: CASTNSGGQCF
D: .; size: .; J: TRBJ1-5; V: TRBV20-1; DNA: TGCAGTGCCCGGGAGAGCTACAATCAGCCCCAGCATTTT; CDR3: CSARESYNQPQHF
D: .; size: many; J: TRBJ2-1; V: TRBV28; DNA: TGTGCCAGCAGTTTGAGAAGGAGCTCCTACAATGAGCAGTTCTTC; CDR3: CASSLRRSSYNEQFF
D: .; size: many; J: TRBJ1-5; V: TRBV6-1; DNA: TGTGCCAGCAGTCGAGGTCACGGCAATCAGCCCCAGCATTTT; CDR3: CASSRGHGNQPQHF
D: .; size: .; J: TRBJ2-5; V: TRBV19; DNA: TGTGCCAGTAGTCCCGTACGGGCGGGACAAGAGACCCAGTACTTC; CDR3: CASSPVRAGQETQYF
D: .; size: many; J: TRBJ1-5; V: TRBV6-2/TRBV6-3; DNA: TGTGCCAGCAGTCAAGGGGGACCCAATCAGCCCCAGCATTTT; CDR3: CASSQGGPNQPQHF
D: .; size: many; J: TRBJ2-7; V: TRBV30; DNA: TGTGCCTGGAGTGGTCAGGTAGGGTACGAGCAGTACTTC; CDR3: CAWSGQVGYEQYF
D: TRBD1; size: many; J: TRBJ2-7; V: TRBV5-1; DNA: TGCGCCAGCAGCTTGGAGAAGACAGGGGATGAGCAGTACTTC; CDR3: CASSLEKTGDEQYF
D: .; size: .; J: TRBJ2-3; V: TRBV15; DNA: TGTGCCACCAGCAGAGACCTTGAGTTGGTTACGCAGTATTTT; CDR3: CATSRDLELVTQYF
D: .; size: many; J: TRBJ1-2; V: TRBV30; DNA: TGTGCCTGGAGTGTACGGGGCAGTATGAGTTATGGCTACACCTTC; CDR3: CAWSVRGSMSYGYTF
D: .; size: many; J: TRBJ2-7; V: TRBV28; DNA: TGTGCCAGCAGTTTTTCAGGGATCAACTACGAGCAGTACTTC; CDR3: CASSFSGINYEQYF
D: TRBD1; size: many; J: TRBJ2-6; V: TRBV10-3; DNA: TGTGCCACTCCGGGACAGGGTCCCTCTGGGGCCAACGTCCTGACTTTC; CDR3: CATPGQGPSGANVLTF
D: .; size: few; J: TRBJ1-1; V: TRBV19; DNA: TGTGCCAGCCACAGGATCCCGAACACTGAAGCTTTCTTT; CDR3: CASHRIPNTEAFF
D: TRBD2; size: many; J: TRBJ2-1; V: TRBV13; DNA: TGTGCCAGCAGCTTCCACCCCCTTAGCGGGAGCACCTACAATGAGCAGTTCTTC; CDR3: CASSFHPLSGSTYNEQFF
D: .; size: .; J: TRBJ1-1; V: TRBV18; DNA: TGTGCCAGCTCATCCCCTTACATGAACACTGAAGCTTTCTTT; CDR3: CASSSPYMNTEAFF
D: TRBD1; size: .; J: TRBJ2-2; V: TRBV16; DNA: TGTGCCAGCAGTCCCGACAGGGGTCGGACCGGGGAGCTGTTTTTT; CDR3: CASSPDRGRTGELFF
D: .; size: few; J: TRBJ2-3; V: TRBV4-2; DNA: TGTGCCAGCAGCCAAGATAGGACAGATACGCAGTATTTT; CDR3: CASSQDRTDTQYF
D: .; size: many; J: TRBJ2-1; V: TRBV7-3; DNA: TGTGCCAGCAGCCCCCGGGTCTCACGGGAAGAGCAGTTCTTC; CDR3: CASSPRVSREEQFF
D: TRBD2; size: many; J: TRBJ2-3; V: TRBV6-1; DNA: TGTGCCAGCAGTGAAGCTAGCGGGAGTATAACAGATACGCAGTATTTT; CDR3: CASSEASGSITDTQYF
D: .; size: many; J: TRBJ2-5; V: TRBV28; DNA: TGTGCCAGCAGTCGGGGGACAGCCCGGGTTGAGACCCAGTACTTC; CDR3: CASSRGTARVETQYF
D: .; size: few; J: TRBJ2-5; V: TRBV10-3; DNA: TGTGCCATCAGTGGACAGCAAGAGACCCAGTACTTC; CDR3: CAISGQQETQYF
D: .; size: .; J: TRBJ2-3; V: TRBV29-1; DNA: TGCAGCGTTCTATTAGCCCCCAGCACAGATACGCAGTATTTT; CDR3: CSVLLAPSTDTQYF
D: .; size: .; J: TRBJ2-7; V: TRBV20-1; DNA: TGCAGTGCTTCCCCGGGATCTTCAGGCTACGAGCAGTACTTC; CDR3: CSASPGSSGYEQYF
D: .; size: .; J: TRBJ1-1; V: TRBV4-1; DNA: TGCGCCAGCAGCCAAGCAAGTGCGGCGGTGGGCACTGAAGCTTTCTTT; CDR3: CASSQASAAVGTEAFF
D: .; size: many; J: TRBJ2-3; V: TRBV20-1; DNA: TGCAGTGCAAGCCACCGGGACACGGGCACAGATACGCAGTATTTT; CDR3: CSASHRDTGTDTQYF
D: .; size: many; J: TRBJ1-4; V: TRBV12-3/TRBV12-4; DNA: TGTGCCAGCATACCCGGAGACATTCCTAATGAAAAACTGTTTTTT; CDR3: CASIPGDIPNEKLFF
D: .; size: .; J: TRBJ1-2; V: TRBV7-9; DNA: TGTGCCAGCAACCCAGGCATTGACTATGGCTACACCTTC; CDR3: CASNPGIDYGYTF
D: TRBD2; size: .; J: TRBJ2-7; V: TRBV5-4; DNA: TGTGCCAGCAGCCCCGGGACTAGCGGTGCCTCTGGGGGCGAGCAGTACTTC; CDR3: CASSPGTSGASGGEQYF
D: .; size: many; J: TRBJ2-7; V: TRBV7-2; DNA: TGTGCCAGCAGTTTGATAGGAGGGGAGGCGGTCTACGAGCAGTACTTC; CDR3: CASSLIGGEAVYEQYF
D: .; size: .; J: TRBJ1-2; V: TRBV7-9; DNA: TGTGCCAGCAGCTCACAGTCCTCGGGGGTCGGTGACTACACCTTC; CDR3: CASSSQSSGVGDYTF
D: .; size: many; J: TRBJ2-1; V: TRBV12-3/TRBV12-4; DNA: TGTGCCAGTTTCTATACCGCGGTTAGCTCCTACAATGAGCAGTTCTTC; CDR3: CASFYTAVSSYNEQFF
D: TRBD1; size: many; J: TRBJ1-1; V: TRBV13; DNA: TGTGCCACCCAGGGGGGGTACACTGAAGCTTTCTTT; CDR3: CATQGGYTEAFF
D: .; size: few; J: TRBJ1-6; V: TRBV30; DNA: TGTGCCTGGAAGCTCAGCAATAATTCACCCCTCCACTTT; CDR3: CAWKLSNNSPLHF
D: .; size: many; J: TRBJ2-3; V: TRBV5-1; DNA: TGCGCCAGCAGCTTGAGGTCCGCAAACTTATTCACAGATACGCAGTATTTT; CDR3: CASSLRSANLFTDTQYF
D: .; size: few; J: TRBJ2-3; V: TRBV6-5; DNA: TGTGCCAGCAGTTACTCAGTTAGCACAGATACGCAGTATTTT; CDR3: CASSYSVSTDTQYF
D: .; size: many; J: TRBJ2-4; V: TRBV7-2; DNA: TGTGCCAGCAGCTTGCCAGCGGCGGACATTCAGTACTTC; CDR3: CASSLPAADIQYF
D: .; size: .; J: TRBJ1-6; V: TRBV10-3; DNA: TGTGCCATCAGTGAAGGCATGTGGAATTCACCCCTCCACTTT; CDR3: CAISEGMWNSPLHF
D: .; size: .; J: TRBJ2-2; V: TRBV19; DNA: TGTGCCAGTAGTAACAGGGCATTTTTAGAGGGTAAAAACACCGGGGAGCTGTTTTTT; CDR3: CASSNRAFLEGKNTGELFF
D: .; size: many; J: TRBJ2-2; V: TRBV10-1; DNA: TGCGCCAGCAGTGAGTCCCTAGGGAAGGACACCGGGGAGCTGTTTTTT; CDR3: CASSESLGKDTGELFF
D: .; size: few; J: TRBJ1-4; V: TRBV7-8; DNA: TGTGCCAGCAGCTTAGTAGGGAACTATGAAAAACTGTTTTTT; CDR3: CASSLVGNYEKLFF
D: TRBD2; size: many; J: TRBJ2-1; V: TRBV28; DNA: TGTGCCAGCAGTTCGGGACTAGCGGGAACCAATGAGCAGTTCTTC; CDR3: CASSSGLAGTNEQFF
D: .; size: many; J: TRBJ1-1; V: TRBV5-5; DNA: TGTGCCAGCACCCTGTACGGGAACACTGAAGCTTTCTTT; CDR3: CASTLYGNTEAFF
D: .; size: .; J: TRBJ2-3; V: TRBV6-2/TRBV6-3; DNA: TGTGCCAGCAGCCAGTCCCGGGACTGGGACACGCAGTATTTT; CDR3: CASSQSRDWDTQYF
D: .; size: many; J: TRBJ1-5; V: TRBV6-6; DNA: TGTGCCAGCAGTTACGCAGGGTCAGGAAATCAGCCCCAGCATTTT; CDR3: CASSYAGSGNQPQHF
D: TRBD1; size: .; J: TRBJ2-3; V: TRBV6-1; DNA: TGTGCCAGCAGTGGCGACAGGGCTACAACTAGCACAGATACGCAGTATTTT; CDR3: CASSGDRATTSTDTQYF